This T cell receptor beta chain is drawn from a study of T cell responses to AZD1222 COVID-19 vaccine. Here immunoSEQ multiplex PCR was the method, and the copy in TCRdb shows in-frame clones only, minus some. This sample has 80,000 or so clones, with about 85% found just once. J gave up 7 bases and V 3 bases, and 16 bases lay outside the gene matches. The CDR3 runs 16 residues. Per germline, CDR1 SGHDT and CDR2 YYEEEE. Concerning this clone: Antigen unknown.

Broader study findings: Distributed over spike, vaccine-associated CD4 TCRs predominated at 160-218 and 743-854. In all cases, repertoires were sampled only after the peak T cell response. White British donors predominated, females outnumbered males, and clonal diversity was possibly underestimated. As reported, nearly half of all spike-specific TCRs target variant regions that are unmutated.

The source material was peripheral blood, sampled on day 0 of AZD1222 vaccination. This receptor was obtained from an adult in good health. The V call is TRBV5-6, the J call TRBJ2-7; TRBD1 matches 7 bases. The CDR3 here is CASSSQQGSLGKEQYF. The DNA for the CDR3 is TGTGCCAGCAGCTCTCAACAGGGGAGTCTCGGTAAAGAGCAGTACTTC. The variable domain in full, completed from reference TRBV5-6 and TRBJ2-7, reads DAGVTQSPTHLIKTRGQQVTLRCSPKSGHDTVSWYQQALGQGPQFIFQYYEEEERQRGNFPDRFSGHQFPNYSSELNVNALLLGDSALYLCASSSQQGSLGKEQYFGPGTRLTVT.